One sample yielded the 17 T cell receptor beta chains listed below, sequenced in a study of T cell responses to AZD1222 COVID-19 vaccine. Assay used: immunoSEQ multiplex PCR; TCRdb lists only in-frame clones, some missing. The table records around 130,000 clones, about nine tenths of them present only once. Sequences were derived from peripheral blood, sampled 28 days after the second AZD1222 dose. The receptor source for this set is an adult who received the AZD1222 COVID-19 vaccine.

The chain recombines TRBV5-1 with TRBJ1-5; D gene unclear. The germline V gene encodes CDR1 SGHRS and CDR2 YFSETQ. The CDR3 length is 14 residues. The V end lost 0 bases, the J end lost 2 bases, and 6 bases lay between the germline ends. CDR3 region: CASSLAGGNQPQHF. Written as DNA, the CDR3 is TGCGCCAGCAGCTTGGCCGGTGGCAATCAGCCCCAGCATTTT.

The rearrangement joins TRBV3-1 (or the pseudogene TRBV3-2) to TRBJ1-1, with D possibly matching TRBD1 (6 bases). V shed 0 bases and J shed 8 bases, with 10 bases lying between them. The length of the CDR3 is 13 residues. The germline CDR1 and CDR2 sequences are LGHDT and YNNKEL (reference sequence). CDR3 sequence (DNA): TGTGCCAGCAGCCAAGAAGGGACACACGAAGCTTTCTTT. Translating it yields CASSQEGTHEAFF.

The CDR3 spells CASSPPARGTQYF. For the CDR3, the DNA is TGTGCCAGCAGCCCCCCTGCGAGGGGAACGCAGTATTTT. The chain joins TRBV2 to TRBJ2-3; perhaps D is TRBD1 or TRBD2 (5 bases each). The germline V and J ends were trimmed by 6 bases and 9 bases, with 16 bases remaining between them. The length of the CDR3 is 13 residues. Germline assignment: CDR1 SNHLY and CDR2 FYNNEI.

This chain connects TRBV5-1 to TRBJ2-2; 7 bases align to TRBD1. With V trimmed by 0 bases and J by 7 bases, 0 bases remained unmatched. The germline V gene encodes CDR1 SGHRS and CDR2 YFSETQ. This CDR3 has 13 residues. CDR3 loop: CASSLGQGGELFF. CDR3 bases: TGCGCCAGCAGCTTGGGACAGGGCGGGGAGCTGTTTTTT.

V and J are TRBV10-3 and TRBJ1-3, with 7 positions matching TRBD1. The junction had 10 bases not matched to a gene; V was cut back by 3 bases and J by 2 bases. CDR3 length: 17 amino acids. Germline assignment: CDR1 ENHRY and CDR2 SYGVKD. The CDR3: CAISEGGGGIPGNTIYF. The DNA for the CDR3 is TGTGCCATCAGTGAAGGGGGCGGGGGAATCCCTGGAAACACCATATATTTT.

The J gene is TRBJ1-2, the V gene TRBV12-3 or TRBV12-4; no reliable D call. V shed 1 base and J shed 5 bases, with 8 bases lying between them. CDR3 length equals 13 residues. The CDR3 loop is CASSLDSTYGYTF. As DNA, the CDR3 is TGTGCCAGCAGTTTAGACAGCACTTATGGCTACACCTTC.

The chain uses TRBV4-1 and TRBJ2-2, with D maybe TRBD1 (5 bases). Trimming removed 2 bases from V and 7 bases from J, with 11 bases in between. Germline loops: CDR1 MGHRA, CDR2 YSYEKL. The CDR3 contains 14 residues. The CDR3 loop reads CASSQPGRGGELFF. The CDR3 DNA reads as TGCGCCAGCAGCCAACCAGGGCGTGGCGGGGAGCTGTTTTTT.

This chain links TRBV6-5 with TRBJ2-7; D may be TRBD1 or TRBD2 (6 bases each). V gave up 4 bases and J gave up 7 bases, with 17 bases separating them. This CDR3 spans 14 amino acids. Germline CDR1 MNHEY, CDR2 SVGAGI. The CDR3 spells CASSSGGGLGEQYF. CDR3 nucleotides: TGTGCCAGCAGTTCCGGTGGGGGGCTCGGGGAGCAGTACTTC.

Here the CDR3 reads CASSPSMGNTIYF. In DNA form, the CDR3 reads TGTGCCAGCAGCCCGTCGATGGGAAACACCATATATTTT. The J gene is TRBJ1-3, the V gene TRBV3-1 (or the pseudogene TRBV3-2); D gene unclear. The CDR3 contains 13 residues. With 4 bases removed from V and 4 bases from J, the gap between germline ends came to 8 bases. CDR1 is LGHDT, CDR2 YNNKEL, per germline (reference sequence).

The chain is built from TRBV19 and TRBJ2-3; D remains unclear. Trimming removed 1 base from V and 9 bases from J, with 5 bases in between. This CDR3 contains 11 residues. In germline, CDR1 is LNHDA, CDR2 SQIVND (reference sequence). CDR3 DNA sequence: TGTGCCAGTAGTATAGGCCTAACGCAGTATTTT. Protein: CASSIGLTQYF. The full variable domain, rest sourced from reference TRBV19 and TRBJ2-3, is DGGITQSPKYLFRKEGQNVTLSCEQNLNHDAMYWYRQDPGQGLRLIYYSQIVNDFQKGDIAEGYSVSREKKESFPLTVTSAQKNPTAFYLCASSIGLTQYFGPGTRLTVL.

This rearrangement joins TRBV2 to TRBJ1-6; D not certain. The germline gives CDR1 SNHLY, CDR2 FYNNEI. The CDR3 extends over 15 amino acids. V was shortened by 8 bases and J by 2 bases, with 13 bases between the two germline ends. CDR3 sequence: CASSGRSPYNSPLHF. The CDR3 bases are TGTGCCAGCTCGGGCCGATCCCCCTATAATTCACCCCTCCACTTT. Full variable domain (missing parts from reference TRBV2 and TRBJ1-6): EPEVTQTPSHQVTQMGQEVILRCVPISNHLYFYWYRQILGQKVEFLVSFYNNEISEKSEIFDDQFSVERPDGSNFTLKIRSTKLEDSAMYFCASSGRSPYNSPLHFGNGTRLTVT.

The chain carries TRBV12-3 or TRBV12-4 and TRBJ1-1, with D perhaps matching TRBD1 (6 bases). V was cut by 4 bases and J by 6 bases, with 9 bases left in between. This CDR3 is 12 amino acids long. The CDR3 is CASSSEGAEAFF. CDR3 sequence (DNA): TGTGCCAGCAGTTCAGAGGGGGCTGAAGCTTTCTTT.

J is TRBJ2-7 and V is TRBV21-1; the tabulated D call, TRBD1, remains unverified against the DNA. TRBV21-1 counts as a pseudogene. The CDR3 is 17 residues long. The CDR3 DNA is TGTGCCAGCAGCAAAGTGAACGGGACACCCCTACCCTACGAGCAGTACTTC. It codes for CASSKVNGTPLPYEQYF.

The CDR3 region is CASSQGRALGEKLFF. The DNA of the CDR3 is TGCGCCAGCAGCCAGGGGAGGGCTTTGGGTGAAAAACTGTTTTTT. The V gene is TRBV5-1, the J gene TRBJ1-4, with D possibly being TRBD1 (6 bases). The germline gives CDR1 SGHRS, CDR2 YFSETQ. The length of the CDR3 is 15 residues. V lost 4 bases to trimming and J lost 7 bases, with 17 bases between them. Full variable domain (rest looked up from reference TRBV5-1 and TRBJ1-4): KAGVTQTPRYLIKTRGQQVTLSCSPISGHRSVSWYQQTPGQGLQFLFEYFSETQRNKGNFPGRFSGRQFSNSRSEMNVSTLELGDSALYLCASSQGRALGEKLFFGSGTQLSVL.

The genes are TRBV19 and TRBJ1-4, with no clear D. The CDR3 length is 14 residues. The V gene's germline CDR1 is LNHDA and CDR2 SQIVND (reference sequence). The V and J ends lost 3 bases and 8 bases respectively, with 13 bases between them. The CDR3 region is CASSIVVGLEKLFF. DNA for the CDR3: TGTGCCAGTAGTATTGTGGTCGGGTTAGAAAAACTGTTTTTT.

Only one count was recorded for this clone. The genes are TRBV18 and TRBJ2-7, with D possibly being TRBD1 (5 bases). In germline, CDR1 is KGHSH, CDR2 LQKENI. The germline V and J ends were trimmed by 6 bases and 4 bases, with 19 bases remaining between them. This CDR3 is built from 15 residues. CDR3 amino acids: CASSPDTDRSYEQYF. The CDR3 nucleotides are TGTGCCAGCTCTCCCGACACAGACAGAAGTTACGAGCAGTACTTC.

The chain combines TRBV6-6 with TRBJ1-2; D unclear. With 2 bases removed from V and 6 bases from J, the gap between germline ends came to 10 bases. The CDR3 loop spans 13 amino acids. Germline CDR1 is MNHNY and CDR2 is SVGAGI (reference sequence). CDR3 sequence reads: CASSYRQVDGYTF. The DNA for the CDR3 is TGTGCCAGCAGTTACCGGCAGGTGGATGGCTACACCTTC.